Below, 27 T cell receptor beta chains from the same sample are listed, as sequenced in a study of blood T cell repertoires in COVID-19. Assay used: immunoSEQ multiplex PCR; TCRdb lists only in-frame clones, some missing. The table records some 200,000 clones, roughly nine tenths of them present only once. Material: peripheral blood. These receptors were obtained from a woman aged 60-70 years with COVID-19, enrolled during active disease.

This rearrangement joins TRBV6-5 to TRBJ2-1; D perhaps matches TRBD2 (6 bases). The CDR3 runs 14 residues. Looked up from germline, CDR1 is MNHEY and CDR2 is SVGAGI. V dropped 5 bases and J dropped 1 base, with 9 bases sitting between them. CDR3 loop: CASSLARSYNEQFF. CDR3 DNA sequence: TGTGCCAGCAGTCTAGCGAGGTCCTACAATGAGCAGTTCTTC.

The J gene is TRBJ1-2, the V gene TRBV7-2, with TRBD1 as a possible D gene (5 bases). CDR1 SGHTA and CDR2 FQGNSA come from the germline V gene. Trimming removed 1 base at V and 0 bases at J, with 12 bases between. The CDR3 has 16 residues. In DNA form, the CDR3 reads TGTGCCAGCAGCTTAGGGGGGAGGGGAACTAACTATGGCTACACCTTC. This codes for CASSLGGRGTNYGYTF.

V is TRBV6-6 and J is TRBJ1-5, with TRBD1 matching 7 bases. Losses at the gene ends were 5 bases for V and 3 bases for J; bases not matched to a gene: 4. This CDR3 is 14 amino acids long. CDR1 and CDR2 from the germline V gene are MNHNY and SVGAGI (reference sequence). CDR3 DNA: TGTGCCAGCAGTCCCGACAGGGACAATCAGCCCCAGCATTTT. Translated: CASSPDRDNQPQHF.

The CDR3 sequence: CASSQDLAPGAEAFF. CDR3 nucleotides: TGCGCCAGCAGCCAAGATTTGGCCCCAGGGGCTGAAGCTTTCTTT. The chain employs TRBV4-1 and TRBJ1-1, with TRBD1 as a possible D gene (6 bases). The V gene lost 0 bases and the J gene lost 6 bases, with 14 bases spanning the gap. The germline CDR1 and CDR2 sequences are MGHRA and YSYEKL. This CDR3 is 15 amino acids long.

The chain employs TRBV7-2 and TRBJ2-7; 7 bases are shared with TRBD2. V shed 0 bases and J 3 bases; nucleotides not matched to a gene: 8. Germline CDR1 and CDR2: SGHTA and FQGNSA. The CDR3 has 16 amino acids. CDR3 sequence (DNA): TGTGCCAGCAGCTTAGCGCCTAGCGGCTCCTACTACGAGCAGTACTTC. This sequence encodes CASSLAPSGSYYEQYF.

This chain joins TRBV11-1 and TRBJ2-2; the match to TRBD2 covers 11 bases. The germline CDR1 and CDR2 sequences are SGHAT and FQDESV (reference sequence). The CDR3 is made up of 16 amino acids. V was pared by 1 base and J by 8 bases, with 6 bases of the junction left unmatched. The CDR3 DNA reads as TGTGCCAGCAGCTTAGAACTAGCGGGAGTCAGAGGGGAGCTGTTTTTT. Translated: CASSLELAGVRGELFF. The variable domain in full, completed from reference TRBV11-1 and TRBJ2-2, reads EAEVAQSPRYKITEKSQAVAFWCDPISGHATLYWYRQILGQGPELLVQFQDESVVDDSQLPKDRFSAERLKGVDSTLKIQPAELGDSAMYLCASSLELAGVRGELFFGEGSRLTVL.

V usage is TRBV5-1 and J usage is TRBJ1-1; D is ambiguous. The CDR3 length is 15 residues. Germline assignment: CDR1 SGHRS and CDR2 YFSETQ. V lost 4 bases, J lost 1 base, and 14 bases lay in between. The CDR3 coding sequence is TGCGCCAGCAGCCCCGGAGGTCCCGCGAACACTGAAGCTTTCTTT. It encodes CASSPGGPANTEAFF.

The chain combines TRBV6-5 with TRBJ2-1, with a weak D call TRBD2 (6 bases). V was pared by 7 bases and J by 7 bases, with 14 bases between. Germline-derived CDR1 and CDR2 are MNHEY and SVGAGI. This CDR3 has 13 amino acids. Written as DNA, the CDR3 is TGTGCCAGCACCACGGGGGTGTGGAATGAGCAGTTCTTC. Amino acid sequence: CASTTGVWNEQFF.

The gene calls are TRBV27 and TRBJ1-1, with D possibly TRBD1 on 6 matching bases. The ends were cut back, 3 bases at V and 7 bases at J, with 15 bases in the middle. The CDR3 is made up of 14 amino acids. Per the germline V gene, CDR1 is MNHEY and CDR2 is SMNVEV (reference sequence). DNA for the CDR3: TGTGCCAGCAGTTTTCCAGACAGGAAGAGTGAAGCTTTCTTT. Translating it yields CASSFPDRKSEAFF.

The chain uses TRBV6-1 and TRBJ2-7, with 7 positions matching TRBD1. CDR1 and CDR2 from the germline V gene are MNHNS and SASEGT. The CDR3 length is 14 residues. Trimming cost V 2 bases and J 1 base; bases outside gene matches: 2. CDR3 sequence (DNA): TGTGCCAGCAGTGAACCCAGGGGGTCCTACGAGCAGTACTTC. Translation gives CASSEPRGSYEQYF.

V and J are TRBV4-1 and TRBJ2-7; no clear D gene. This CDR3 is built from 13 residues. Trimming took off 0 bases at V and 6 bases at J, with 9 bases between the two ends. Germline-derived CDR1 and CDR2 are MGHRA and YSYEKL. CDR3 amino acids: CASSQESLREQYF. The CDR3, as DNA: TGCGCCAGCAGCCAAGAGTCCCTTCGCGAGCAGTACTTC.

The genes are TRBV2 and TRBJ2-7; 8 bases map to TRBD2. Germline loops: CDR1 SNHLY, CDR2 FYNNEI. The CDR3 contains 15 residues. V was pared by 8 bases and J by 2 bases, with 11 bases of the junction left unmatched. CDR3 DNA: TGTGCCAGCGGTCGGGAGGGCCTTCCAACCTACGAGCAGTACTTC. It encodes CASGREGLPTYEQYF.

The chain links TRBV19 to TRBJ1-2; 11 bases agree with TRBD1. Germline V gene lookup returns CDR1 LNHDA and CDR2 SQIVND (reference sequence). CDR3 length equals 14 residues. Losses at the gene ends were 5 bases for V and 7 bases for J; bases not matched to a gene: 6. CDR3 in DNA: TGTGCCAGTAGTCCGGGACAGGGGGTCGGTGGCTACACCTTC. Translating gives CASSPGQGVGGYTF.

V gene TRBV18 combines with J gene TRBJ2-7; D unresolved. Germline CDR1 KGHSH, CDR2 LQKENI. Trimming pared 6 bases from V and 9 bases from J, leaving 18 bases between. CDR3 length equals 13 residues. CDR3 loop: CASSPSTELGQYF. The CDR3 nucleotides are TGTGCCAGCTCCCCGTCGACGGAGTTAGGGCAGTACTTC.

The chain combines TRBV19 with TRBJ2-7; no clear D gene. The CDR3 contains 14 residues. V was clipped by 1 base and J by 3 bases, with 10 bases between them. CDR1 and CDR2 (germline): LNHDA, SQIVND (reference sequence). The CDR3 protein is CASSIGGYFYEQYF. The CDR3, as DNA: TGTGCCAGTAGTATAGGCGGCTACTTCTACGAGCAGTACTTC.

The chain recombines TRBV6-4 with TRBJ2-2; tentative D call: TRBD1 (6 bases). This CDR3 is built from 15 residues. V lost 5 bases to trimming and J lost 1 base, with 11 bases between them. CDR1 is MRHNA, CDR2 SNTAGT, per germline. The CDR3 is CASSPDSLNTGELFF. The CDR3 DNA reads as TGTGCCAGCAGTCCGGACAGCTTGAACACCGGGGAGCTGTTTTTT.

This clone was seen just once. This chain connects TRBV5-3 to TRBJ2-1, with 8 nucleotides matching TRBD1. TRBV5-3 is flagged as an ORF with uncertain function. V was clipped by 4 bases and J by 0 bases; unmatched bases: 3. The CDR3 sequence is 15 residues long. Here the CDR3 DNA reads TGTGCCAGAAGCCAGGACAGGGTCTCCTACAATGAGCAGTTCTTC. Its protein product is CARSQDRVSYNEQFF.

The rearrangement uses TRBV9 and TRBJ2-7; D is undetermined. Germline CDR1 is SGDLS and CDR2 is YYNGEE. V was clipped by 0 bases and J by 1 base, with 8 bases between them. This CDR3 is built from 14 residues. DNA of the CDR3: TGTGCCAGCAGCGTAGCAGACTCGTCCTACGAGCAGTACTTC. It is translated as CASSVADSSYEQYF.

J is TRBJ2-3 and V is TRBV4-1; tentative D call: TRBD2 (5 bases). Germline values: CDR1 MGHRA, CDR2 YSYEKL. V lost 4 bases, J lost 7 bases, and 21 bases lay in between. The CDR3 totals 16 residues. The CDR3: CASSPFQSGGRNTQYF. CDR3 nucleotides: TGCGCCAGCAGCCCGTTCCAATCCGGAGGACGGAATACGCAGTATTTT.

V usage is TRBV29-1 and J usage is TRBJ2-3; possibly TRBD1 for D (5 bases). Germline V lookup: CDR1 SQVTM, CDR2 ANQGSEA. V was trimmed by 3 bases and J by 3 bases, leaving 7 bases between them. The CDR3 covers 12 residues. CDR3 in DNA: TGCAGCGTTGACCAGGGAACAGATACGCAGTATTTT. It specifies CSVDQGTDTQYF.

The chain recombines TRBV24-1 with TRBJ1-6; unclear D gene. The length of the CDR3 is 16 residues. CDR1 and CDR2 (germline): KGHDR, SFDVKD. Trimming removed 3 bases from V and 5 bases from J, with 13 bases in between. The CDR3, as DNA: TGTGCCACCAGTGATGAACAACAGAGTCATAATTCACCCCTCCACTTT. Translated: CATSDEQQSHNSPLHF.

The rearrangement uses TRBV14 and TRBJ1-2; D is unresolved. The germline V and J ends were trimmed by 1 base and 4 bases, with 13 bases remaining between them. CDR1 is SGHDN and CDR2 is FVKESK in the germline V gene. The CDR3 has 15 residues. CDR3 region: CASSQGIPGIYGYTF. The CDR3, as DNA: TGTGCCAGCAGCCAAGGGATCCCAGGCATCTATGGCTACACCTTC.

The chain combines TRBV7-2 with TRBJ2-3; no clear D gene. V was trimmed by 6 bases and J by 2 bases, leaving 6 bases between them. Per the germline V gene, CDR1 is SGHTA and CDR2 is FQGNSA. CDR3 length: 12 residues. CDR3 protein: CASRRLTDTQYF. CDR3 DNA: TGTGCCAGCAGAAGACTCACAGATACGCAGTATTTT. Drawing the rest from reference TRBV7-2 and TRBJ2-3, the complete variable domain is GAGVSQSPSNKVTEKGKDVELRCDPISGHTALYWYRQSLGQGLEFLIYFQGNSAPDKSGLPSDRFSAERTGGSVSTLTIQRTQQEDSAVYLCASRRLTDTQYFGPGTRLTVL.

This clone was seen a handful of times. The chain combines TRBV10-2 with TRBJ1-4; the D gene is possibly TRBD1 (6 bases). Germline CDR1 and CDR2: WSHSY and SAAADI. The CDR3 spans 17 residues. Trimming took 0 bases from V and 4 from J, leaving 15 bases between them. CDR3 coding DNA: TGCGCCAGCAGTGAGTCAACAGGGAGAGGGGATAATGAAAAACTGTTTTTT. It is translated as CASSESTGRGDNEKLFF.

The V and J genes are TRBV5-5 and TRBJ2-7; D uncertain. Per germline, CDR1 SGHKS and CDR2 YYEKEE (reference sequence). V was shortened by 4 bases and J by 2 bases, with 4 bases between the two germline ends. The CDR3 spans 11 residues. The CDR3 spells CASSPAYEQYF. DNA of the CDR3: TGTGCCAGCAGCCCCGCCTACGAGCAGTACTTC.

This chain joins TRBV7-6 and TRBJ1-1, with a weak D call TRBD1 (5 bases). CDR3 size: 14 residues. Germline-derived CDR1 and CDR2 are SGHVS and FNYEAQ. Trimming took off 8 bases at V and 0 bases at J, with 13 bases between the two ends. The chain's CDR3 is CASRRAGLNTEAFF. The CDR3 coding sequence is TGTGCCAGCCGACGAGCGGGGCTGAACACTGAAGCTTTCTTT.

This clone showed up just once. The chain combines TRBV4-3 with TRBJ2-1; 11 nucleotides align to TRBD2. There are 19 residues in the CDR3. Trimming removed 3 bases from V and 7 bases from J; junction bases left unmatched: 17. Germline V gene sequence: CDR1 LGHNA, CDR2 YSLEER. In DNA form, the CDR3 reads TGCGCCAGCAGCCAGATTGGGACTAGCGGCCCGCTCCTGAAAAATGAGCAGTTCTTC. This encodes CASSQIGTSGPLLKNEQFF.